This T cell receptor beta chain derives from a study of T cell repertoires in cytomegalovirus infection. The study, taken as a whole, reports: Carriers of CMV and the relevant HLA type were discriminated by public TCR beta frequency. Dominating the ex vivo response were TCR beta clonotypes that were CMV-specific and HLA-C-restricted.

Trimming took 3 bases from V and 2 from J, leaving 16 bases between them. Germline V CDR1 and CDR2: SEHNR, FQNEAQ (reference sequence). The length of the CDR3 is 16 residues. TCRdb fed the reads into MiXCR, producing one record per CDR3 protein. Of 97,000 or so distinct CDR3 sequences listed, about 15% are singletons. This clonotype showed up just a few times. Its antigen is not identified. The receptor was derived from a human donor in good health (CMV status not recorded). Some clones in this sample may be carry-over from other donors' samples. The chain carries TRBV7-9 and TRBJ1-2; D might be TRBD1 (5 bases). The sequencing input was PBMCs. CDR3 loop: CASSFWGARGNYGYTF. CDR3 sequence (DNA): TGTGCCAGCAGCTTCTGGGGCGCAAGAGGCAACTATGGCTACACCTTC. Drawing the rest from reference TRBV7-9 and TRBJ1-2, the complete variable domain is DTGVSQNPRHKITKRGQNVTFRCDPISEHNRLYWYRQTLGQGPEFLTYFQNEAQLEKSRLLSDRFSAERPKGSFSTLEIQRTEQGDSAMYLCASSFWGARGNYGYTFGSGTRLTVV.